Each of the 17 T cell receptor beta chains below was sequenced from the same sample in a study of tumor and adjacent non-tumor tissue in lung cancer. RNA was extracted from bulk tissue without any cell sorting. This non-tumor lung sample came from over 3 cm beyond the tumor edge. TCRbeta libraries were built with three rounds of nested PCR, modified from ARM-PCR. TCRdb re-derived calls from the multiplex PCR reads in MiXCR, one entry per CDR3 protein. The table shows around 57,000 distinct CDR3 sequences, with more than 55% occurring only once. Sequenced sample: distant non-tumor lung tissue. The receptors originated from a man between 65 and 85 years old with non-small cell lung cancer.

This clonotype was counted between two and nine times. Since a much larger clone is just one base distant, this may be a read error. The rearrangement links TRBV4-1 to TRBJ1-5, with D possibly TRBD1 on 6 matching bases. The CDR3 has 16 amino acids. CDR1 is MGHRA, CDR2 YSYEKL, per germline. The CDR3 DNA reads as TGCGCCAGCAACCAAGATCCGGCGCAGGGGCTTCAGCCCCAGCATTTT. This sequence encodes CASNQDPAQGLQPQHF.

This clonotype has just one count. The missing conserved phenylalanine or tryptophan at the end of this CDR3 makes a read error likely. The rearrangement uses TRBV4-2 and TRBJ2-1; TRBD2 matches 10 bases. CDR1 and CDR2 from the germline V gene are LGHNA and YNFKEQ. This CDR3 is 16 amino acids long. This CDR3 is CPSSQEASGGYNEQFL. CDR3 nucleotides: TGTCCCAGCAGTCAAGAGGCTAGCGGGGGCTACAATGAGCAGTTCCTC.

This clonotype was counted only a few times. V and J are TRBV5-1 and TRBJ2-3; no reliable D call. Trimming removed 0 bases from V and 0 bases from J, with 8 bases in between. CDR3 length equals 15 residues. In germline, CDR1 is SGHRS, CDR2 YFSETQ. CDR3 nucleotide sequence: TGCGCCAGCAGCTTGGATGACACAAGCACAGATACGCAGTATTTT. Amino acids: CASSLDDTSTDTQYF.

In regard to this clonotype: A much larger clone lies a single base off, so this may be a read error. For the CDR3, the DNA is TGCGCCAGCGGCCATCCGGATGGGGCAACGTCATGGTATGGCTACACCTTC. It codes for CASGHPDGATSWYGYTF. The genes are TRBV4-1 and TRBJ1-2, with D perhaps matching TRBD1 (5 bases). CDR3 length: 17 residues. Germline V gene lookup returns CDR1 MGHRA and CDR2 YSYEKL.

Comment on this clonotype: This may be a read error: a much more frequent sequence differs by one nucleotide. The CDR3 protein is CASRVQGEGETQYF. The CDR3 nucleotides read TGTGCCAGCAGGGTACAGGGCGAGGGGGAGACCCAGTACTTC. The gene calls are TRBV5-6 and TRBJ2-5, with D possibly TRBD1 on 6 matching bases. The CDR3 has 14 amino acids. Germline loops: CDR1 SGHDT, CDR2 YYEEEE. Trimming removed 5 bases from V and 5 bases from J, with 16 bases in between.

Details on this clonotype: The junction differs from germline at one of its ends, possibly a read error. V gene TRBV11-2 combines with J gene TRBJ1-1, with TRBD1 identical over 7 bases. Germline V gene lookup returns CDR1 SGHAT and CDR2 FQNNGV. CDR3 size: 14 residues. In DNA form, the CDR3 reads TGTGCCAGCAGCAAGACCCAGGGGGGGACTGAAACTCTCTTT. It is translated as CASSKTQGGTETLF.

For this clonotype: At one end the junction does not follow the germline gene, possibly because of a read error. This chain joins TRBV14 and TRBJ2-1, with 10 bases that match TRBD2. CDR1 is SGHDN, CDR2 FVKESK, per germline. This CDR3 is built from 13 residues. The CDR3 is CANSPPSGGEQFF. CDR3 nucleotide sequence: TGTGCCAACAGCCCCCCTAGCGGGGGTGAGCAGTTCTTC.

Turning to this clonotype: It is likely a read error, because the conserved phenylalanine at the end of the CDR3 is missing. The chain carries TRBV30 and TRBJ1-1; D perhaps matches TRBD1 (6 bases). Germline V gene data show CDR1 as GTSNPN and CDR2 as SVGIG (reference sequence). The CDR3 covers 13 residues. V gave up 3 bases and J gave up 3 bases, with 11 bases separating them. The CDR3: CAWRRQVYTEAFL. In DNA form, the CDR3 reads TGTGCCTGGAGGCGACAGGTCTACACTGAAGCTTTCCTT.

Concerning this clonotype itself: A read error may produce the germline difference seen at one junction end. This rearrangement joins TRBV6-2 or TRBV6-3 to TRBJ2-7, with 9 bases lining up with TRBD1. CDR3 length: 15 amino acids. From germline, CDR1 is MNHEY and CDR2 SVGEGT. CDR3 DNA: TGTGCCGGCAACACTCCGGGACAGGGTTCGTACGAGCGGTACTTC. Protein product: CAGNTPGQGSYERYF.

This rearrangement joins TRBV6-5 to TRBJ2-3; D is perhaps TRBD1 (5 bases). CDR1 is MNHEY and CDR2 is SVGAGI in the germline V gene. This CDR3 has 12 amino acids. V was pared by 3 bases and J by 14 bases, with 15 bases between. The CDR3 sequence: CASSYKDTDTYF. CDR3 coding DNA: TGTGCCAGCAGTTATAAGGACACAGATACGTATTTT.

This clonotype was observed a handful of times. The junction and the germline gene differ at one end; a read error may be behind it. This sequence joins TRBV10-3 and TRBJ2-5, with TRBD2 matching 7 bases. This CDR3 spans 14 amino acids. Germline CDR1 reads ENHRY; CDR2 reads SYGVKD. The CDR3 region has the DNA TGTGCCATCTGTGATGGACTAGACCAAGAGACCCAGTACTTC. As protein: CAICDGLDQETQYF.

As concerns this clonotype: A much larger clone differs from this one at a single base, so this may be a read error. In DNA, the CDR3 is TGTGCCTGCAGCCCAGACCGGGGGGAAAAACTGTTTTTT. Amino acid sequence: CACSPDRGEKLFF. The chain joins TRBV6-5 to TRBJ1-4, with a weak D call TRBD1 (5 bases). This CDR3 has 13 residues. The V gene's germline CDR1 is MNHEY and CDR2 SVGAGI.

Of note for this clonotype: Germline is not matched at one junction end, which may reflect a read error. The V and J genes are TRBV11-2 and TRBJ2-2; D possibly corresponds to TRBD2 (5 bases). The V gene's germline CDR1 is SGHAT and CDR2 FQNNGV. The CDR3 is 13 amino acids. CDR3 in amino acids: CTSGPQGTGELFF. The CDR3 DNA sequence: TGCACCAGCGGTCCACAAGGGACCGGGGAGCTGTTTTTT. The full variable domain, with the rest looked up from reference TRBV11-2 and TRBJ2-2, is EAGVAQSPRYKIIEKRQSVAFWCNPISGHATLYWYQQILGQGPKLLIQFQNNGVVDDSQLPKDRFSAERLKGVDSTLKIQPAKLEDSAVYLCTSGPQGTGELFFGEGSRLTVL.

In its sample, this clonotype was seen many times. The V and J genes are TRBV12-3 or TRBV12-4 and TRBJ1-5, with no clear D. V was clipped by 3 bases and J by 2 bases, with 11 bases between them. The CDR3 has 15 amino acids. The CDR3 DNA sequence: TGTGCCAGCAGTTTGAGCAGGTCGGGCAATCAGCCCCAGCATTTT. Residues: CASSLSRSGNQPQHF.

Details on this clonotype: One end of the junction fails to match germline, which may point to a read error. The rearrangement links TRBV5-4 to TRBJ2-1; 7 bases are shared with TRBD1. This CDR3 has 15 amino acids. Germline V gene sequence: CDR1 SGHNT, CDR2 YYREEE (reference sequence). The CDR3 bases are TGTGCCAGCAGCGCACAGGGGTATTTGGTACAGCAACAGTTATTC. Protein: CASSAQGYLVQQQLF.

Note on this clonotype: A junction end diverges from the germline sequence, so it may reflect a read error. The chain combines TRBV6-2 or TRBV6-3 with TRBJ2-2; 7 nucleotides align to TRBD2. The CDR3 length is 16 residues. CDR1 and CDR2 from the germline V gene are MNHEY and SVGEGT. The chain's CDR3 is CASSYAVAGEIGELFF. CDR3 nucleotides: TGTGCCAGCAGTTACGCGGTGGCGGGAGAAATAGGGGAGTTGTTTTTT.

This clonotype was seen at least ten times. CDR3 DNA sequence: TGTGCCAGCAGCTTGGCGGACAGGGGGCAGGCAGATACGCAGTATTTT. It specifies CASSLADRGQADTQYF. The chain recombines TRBV5-4 with TRBJ2-3, with 11 bases that match TRBD1. The V gene end was trimmed by 0 bases and the J gene end by 4 bases; junction bases not matched to a gene: 4. The CDR3 has 16 residues. Germline CDR1 SGHNT, CDR2 YYREEE (reference sequence).